These 20 T cell receptor beta chains share one sample of origin, sequenced in a study of T-cell memory formation after mild COVID-19. TCRdb called the 5' RACE reads again in MiXCR, with one record for every CDR3 protein. This sample yields about 190,000 distinct CDR3 sequences, of which 10% are seen a single time; approximately 3% belongs to the top ten. The material sequenced was PBMCs or a T cell subset sorted from them (not recorded which). These receptors came from a man in his late teens or twenties who had mild COVID-19 (a few samples of this study predate the infection). Cell type and time point are not known.

The chain joins TRBV20-1 to TRBJ2-1, with a weak D call TRBD2 (5 bases). V lost 0 bases, J lost 4 bases, and 19 bases lay in between. The CDR3 is made up of 17 amino acids. The germline CDR1 and CDR2 sequences are DFQATT and SNEGSKA (reference sequence). In DNA form, the CDR3 reads TGCAGTGCTAGAGACTTGCGGGCCCGTTTTGTTTACAATGAGCAGTTCTTC. Protein sequence: CSARDLRARFVYNEQFF.

This clonotype was detected only a few times. J is TRBJ2-2 and V is TRBV7-2; weak D call: TRBD1 (6 bases). V lost 5 bases and J lost 3, with 16 bases in between. Germline CDR1 is SGHTA and CDR2 is FQGNSA. This CDR3 region has 16 residues. In nucleotides, the CDR3 is TGTGCCAGCAGCCAGACCGGGACACCAGACACCGGGGAGCTGTTTTTT. The encoded protein is CASSQTGTPDTGELFF.

This clonotype has a handful of counts. V is TRBV7-2 and J is TRBJ2-5; 10 bases agree with TRBD2. The germline V gene encodes CDR1 SGHTA and CDR2 FQGNSA. The CDR3 spans 16 residues. Trimming took 1 base from V and 4 from J; bases not matched to a gene: 6. The CDR3 sequence is CASSLGLAGEVETQYF. CDR3 DNA sequence: TGTGCCAGCAGCTTAGGGCTAGCGGGGGAGGTAGAGACCCAGTACTTC.

This clonotype was seen only a few times. J is TRBJ1-2 and V is TRBV9, with a possible D match to TRBD1 (5 bases). CDR3 length equals 13 residues. Trimming stripped 0 bases from V and 7 bases from J, with 10 bases between. Germline V CDR1 and CDR2: SGDLS, YYNGEE. This CDR3 reads CASSVEGSGGYTF. The CDR3 region has the DNA TGTGCCAGCAGCGTAGAGGGGAGCGGTGGCTACACCTTC.

The rearrangement uses TRBV19 and TRBJ2-1; 7 bases align to TRBD1. Germline CDR1 and CDR2: LNHDA and SQIVND (reference sequence). V trimming: 1 base; J trimming: 6 bases; junction bases outside the gene matches: 3. The CDR3 has 14 amino acids. The CDR3: CASSIAGTANEQFF. CDR3 DNA: TGTGCCAGTAGTATAGCCGGGACAGCCAATGAGCAGTTCTTC.

This clonotype was seen more than once but under ten times. This chain joins TRBV11-2 and TRBJ2-5, with D unclear. The CDR3 sequence is 16 residues long. V gave up 6 bases and J gave up 0 bases, with 17 bases separating them. The germline CDR1 and CDR2 sequences are SGHAT and FQNNGV. CDR3 amino acids: CASSRRHGANQETQYF. In DNA, the CDR3 is TGTGCCAGCAGTCGACGGCATGGTGCGAACCAAGAGACCCAGTACTTC.

V is TRBV9 and J is TRBJ2-7, with D hard to call. The CDR3 consists of 13 residues. The germline V gene encodes CDR1 SGDLS and CDR2 YYNGEE. Trimming left V 4 bases short and J 3 bases short, with 11 bases between. The CDR3 spells CASSKPQDYEQYV. CDR3 DNA sequence: TGTGCCAGCAGCAAACCCCAGGACTACGAGCAGTACGTC.

The J gene is TRBJ2-6, the V gene TRBV5-5; maybe TRBD2 (6 bases). Trimming cost V 2 bases and J 0 bases, with 15 bases left between them. Germline V gives CDR1 SGHKS, CDR2 YYEKEE (reference sequence). The CDR3 sequence is 18 residues long. CDR3 residues: CASSLSAGLPSGANVLTF. The CDR3 coding sequence is TGTGCCAGCAGCTTATCAGCGGGTTTACCCTCTGGGGCCAACGTCCTGACTTTC.

This clonotype was seen repeatedly, ten times or more. The V gene is TRBV28, the J gene TRBJ2-7; no definite D call. This CDR3 region has 14 residues. Per the germline V gene, CDR1 is MDHEN and CDR2 is SYDVKM. The V end was cut by 8 bases, the J end by 0 bases, with 14 bases between. The chain's CDR3 is CASLGFTGSYEQYF. CDR3 in DNA: TGTGCCAGCCTTGGGTTTACGGGCTCCTACGAGCAGTACTTC.

The chain employs TRBV12-3 or TRBV12-4 and TRBJ2-5; D is unclear. The germline V and J ends were trimmed by 7 bases and 2 bases, with 11 bases remaining between them. The CDR3 has 13 residues. CDR3 amino acids: CASTRRAQETQYF. In DNA form, the CDR3 reads TGTGCCAGCACCCGACGAGCTCAAGAGACCCAGTACTTC.

DNA of the CDR3: TGTGCCAGCAGTCTGACTAGCGGGGCTCAAGAGACCCAGTACTTC. Protein sequence: CASSLTSGAQETQYF. The J gene is TRBJ2-5, the V gene TRBV4-2, with 11 positions matching TRBD2. Germline V lookup: CDR1 LGHNA, CDR2 YNFKEQ. CDR3 size: 15 residues. V trimming: 6 bases; J trimming: 2 bases; junction bases outside the gene matches: 5.

The chain joins TRBV7-2 to TRBJ2-2; 8 bases line up with TRBD1. The CDR3 totals 15 residues. Germline V gene data show CDR1 as SGHTA and CDR2 as FQGNSA. V gave up 6 bases and J gave up 4 bases; unmatched junction bases: 7. In DNA form, the CDR3 reads TGTGCCAGCAGTCGGACAGGGATCACCACCGGGGAGCTGTTTTTT. Translated: CASSRTGITTGELFF.

This clonotype was seen more than once but under ten times. The chain joins TRBV20-1 to TRBJ1-1; 8 bases are a match to TRBD1. CDR1 DFQATT and CDR2 SNEGSKA come from the germline V gene (reference sequence). The CDR3 totals 14 residues. V shed 6 bases, J shed 5 bases, and the junction held 11 bases outside the gene matches. As DNA, the CDR3 is TGCAGTGCACGAAGGACAGGGAGCGGGACTGAAGCTTTCTTT. Amino acids: CSARRTGSGTEAFF.

This clonotype was recorded a few times. The V and J genes are TRBV7-6 and TRBJ2-5; TRBD2 matches at 12 bases. Trimming took 5 bases from V and 5 from J; bases not matched to a gene: 6. The CDR3 is 15 residues long. Germline V gene sequence: CDR1 SGHVS, CDR2 FNYEAQ. CDR3 nucleotides: TGTGCCAGCAGCACGCTAGCGGGGGGGCATGAGACCCAGTACTTC. Amino acids: CASSTLAGGHETQYF.

This clonotype was counted only a few times. The rearrangement uses TRBV6-2 or TRBV6-3 and TRBJ2-2; TRBD1 agrees at 8 bases. Trimming removed 0 bases from V and 7 bases from J; junction bases left unmatched: 4. The CDR3 consists of 15 residues. Looked up from germline, CDR1 is MNHEY and CDR2 is SVGEGT. Written as DNA, the CDR3 is TGTGCCAGCAGTTACTCTGCCAGGGGGCGCGGGGAGCTGTTTTTT. This gives the protein CASSYSARGRGELFF.

This clonotype showed up just a few times. The J gene is TRBJ2-3, the V gene TRBV30, with 8 bases aligning to TRBD2. CDR3 length: 14 residues. CDR1 and CDR2 from the germline V gene are GTSNPN and SVGIG (reference sequence). The V and J ends lost 2 bases and 1 base, in that order; junction bases with no gene match: 2. The CDR3 loop is CAWSPAGGTDTQYF. The CDR3, as DNA: TGTGCCTGGAGTCCAGCGGGGGGCACAGATACGCAGTATTTT.

This clonotype came up many times. The V gene is TRBV5-1, the J gene TRBJ1-1; D unresolved. Germline loops: CDR1 SGHRS, CDR2 YFSETQ. This CDR3 has 11 amino acids. V was trimmed by 5 bases and J by 0 bases, leaving 2 bases between them. For the CDR3, the DNA is TGCGCCAGCAGTATGAACACTGAAGCTTTCTTT. This translates into CASSMNTEAFF.

This clonotype was detected only a few times. The chain uses TRBV18 and TRBJ2-3; 9 bases fit TRBD2. The V gene's germline CDR1 is KGHSH and CDR2 LQKENI. The CDR3 loop spans 17 amino acids. V was pared by 0 bases and J by 2 bases, with 6 bases of the junction left unmatched. The CDR3 DNA reads TGTGCCAGCTCACCACCGAATAGCGGGGGCTACACAGATACGCAGTATTTT. It specifies CASSPPNSGGYTDTQYF.

This clonotype was seen a handful of times. The J gene is TRBJ2-2, the V gene TRBV29-1; 9 bases fit TRBD2. Germline lookup yields CDR1 SQVTM and CDR2 ANQGSEA. This CDR3 is built from 15 residues. Trimming took 4 bases from V and 5 from J; bases not matched to a gene: 8. CDR3 in DNA: TGCAGCGTTGGTGGCGGGGGGGCGAGGACCGGGGAGCTGTTTTTT. As protein: CSVGGGGARTGELFF.

CDR3 in DNA: TGCAGTGCTAGGCCAGGGTCGACGGGTGAGACCCAGTACTTC. Its translation: CSARPGSTGETQYF. This chain uses TRBV20-1 with TRBJ2-5; the D gene is possibly TRBD1 (5 bases). This CDR3 spans 14 amino acids. V was clipped by 3 bases and J by 5 bases, with 16 bases between them. The V gene's germline CDR1 is DFQATT and CDR2 SNEGSKA (reference sequence).